These 20 T cell receptor beta chains came from one sample sequenced in a study of blood T cell repertoires in COVID-19. Produced via immunoSEQ multiplex PCR; TCRdb's table is partial and in-frame only. The table has over 100,000 clones, about 78% seen once; the top ten hold roughly 4.7%. The sample was peripheral blood. All receptors derive from a human donor in a cohort sampled during active or convalescent COVID-19.

V and J are TRBV18 and TRBJ1-3, with D possibly matching TRBD1 (6 bases). The germline CDR1 and CDR2 sequences are KGHSH and LQKENI. Between the trimmed V and J ends, which lost 2 bases and 3 bases, there was a span of 29 bases. There are 21 residues in the CDR3. As DNA, the CDR3 is TGTGCCAGCTCACCAAGAGGGATCCGGGGATCTACAGGGCTAGATGGAAACACCATATATTTT. It is translated as CASSPRGIRGSTGLDGNTIYF. Looking up the rest from reference TRBV18 and TRBJ1-3 gives the full variable domain: NAGVMQNPRHLVRRRGQEARLRCSPMKGHSHVYWYRQLPEEGLKFMVYLQKENIIDESGMPKERFSAEFPKEGPSILRIQQVVRGDSAAYFCASSPRGIRGSTGLDGNTIYFGEGSWLTVV.

This clone was seen only a few times. The gene calls are TRBV6-6 and TRBJ2-1; 11 positions agree with TRBD1. Germline V CDR1 and CDR2: MNHNY, SVGAGI (reference sequence). With V trimmed by 3 bases and J by 9 bases, 7 bases remained unmatched. CDR3 length: 15 residues. The CDR3 here is CASSYRDRGFSEQFF. CDR3 nucleotide sequence: TGTGCCAGCAGTTATAGGGACAGGGGGTTCTCTGAGCAGTTCTTC.

The chain is built from TRBV7-6 and TRBJ2-7; a weak D match, TRBD2 (6 bases). The V and J ends lost 5 bases and 4 bases respectively, with 24 bases between them. The CDR3 loop spans 17 amino acids. Germline CDR1 SGHVS, CDR2 FNYEAQ. The CDR3: CASSPHPGGLQGYEQYF. CDR3 sequence (DNA): TGTGCCAGCAGCCCGCACCCCGGGGGTCTCCAAGGGTACGAGCAGTACTTC.

This clone was counted between two and nine times. The rearrangement joins TRBV9 to TRBJ1-2; no firm D call. CDR3 length equals 17 residues. Trimming took off 0 bases at V and 0 bases at J, with 15 bases between the two ends. Germline V lookup: CDR1 SGDLS, CDR2 YYNGEE. The CDR3 DNA sequence: TGTGCCAGCAGCGTAGGGTTTGGGCTCGTAGCTAACTATGGCTACACCTTC. This codes for CASSVGFGLVANYGYTF.

This clone was picked up a small number of times. The chain is built from TRBV19 and TRBJ1-2, with D tentatively TRBD1 (6 bases). V was trimmed by 4 bases and J by 2 bases, leaving 14 bases between them. CDR1 LNHDA and CDR2 SQIVND come from the germline V gene (reference sequence). The CDR3 length is 15 residues. The DNA for the CDR3 is TGTGCCAGTAGTACCTACAGGGTGGAGAACTATGGCTACACCTTC. Its protein is CASSTYRVENYGYTF.

The chain couples TRBV14 to TRBJ2-5; the D is unclear. The CDR3 runs 16 residues. Trimming pared 1 base from V and 4 bases from J, leaving 16 bases between. Germline CDR1 is SGHDN and CDR2 is FVKESK. CDR3 sequence reads: CASSQVRVLTGETQYF. Here the CDR3 DNA reads TGTGCCAGCAGCCAAGTTCGGGTCCTCACGGGAGAGACCCAGTACTTC.

The chain links TRBV11-2 to TRBJ1-1; the D gene is possibly TRBD1 (6 bases). Germline V gene lookup returns CDR1 SGHAT and CDR2 FQNNGV. The CDR3 totals 15 residues. Trimming removed 3 bases at V and 0 bases at J, with 11 bases between. The CDR3 nucleotides are TGTGCCAGCAGCTTCACAGGGCCTATGAACACTGAAGCTTTCTTT. Translating gives CASSFTGPMNTEAFF.

The V call is TRBV18, the J call TRBJ1-2; TRBD1 matches 8 bases. Losses at the gene ends were 6 bases for V and 7 bases for J; bases not matched to a gene: 7. The germline CDR1 and CDR2 sequences are KGHSH and LQKENI. CDR3 length: 13 amino acids. The CDR3 is CASSEDRAPGYTF. CDR3 sequence (DNA): TGTGCCAGCTCCGAGGACAGGGCTCCTGGCTACACCTTC.

The chain is built from TRBV28 and TRBJ2-7; TRBD1 matches at 9 bases. This CDR3 is 14 amino acids long. V dropped 6 bases and J dropped 5; count of bases not matched to a gene: 8. Germline CDR1 reads MDHEN; CDR2 reads SYDVKM. CDR3 protein: CASRPPGQGNEQYF. CDR3 DNA: TGTGCCAGCAGACCCCCGGGACAGGGTAACGAGCAGTACTTC.

V is TRBV2 and J is TRBJ2-2; D unclear. CDR1 SNHLY and CDR2 FYNNEI come from the germline V gene. Trimming took off 6 bases at V and 3 bases at J, with 5 bases between the two ends. This CDR3 spans 12 amino acids. Here the CDR3 DNA reads TGTGCCAGCAGCCGGGACACCGGGGAGCTGTTTTTT. Translation gives CASSRDTGELFF.

The chain uses TRBV12-5 and TRBJ2-5; D call uncertain. V was cut by 6 bases and J by 1 base, with 6 bases left in between. From germline, CDR1 is LGHNT and CDR2 FRNRAP. CDR3 length: 12 amino acids. The CDR3, as DNA: TGTGCTAGTGGCAAATTCCAAGAGACCCAGTACTTC. It specifies CASGKFQETQYF.

The chain couples TRBV11-2 to TRBJ2-7, with a possible D match to TRBD2 (6 bases). The germline V and J ends were trimmed by 5 bases and 2 bases, with 13 bases remaining between them. The germline V gene has CDR1 SGHAT and CDR2 FQNNGV. This CDR3 is built from 14 residues. CDR3 bases: TGTGCCAGCAGCCCCCGCGGGGAGGCCTACGAGCAGTACTTC. Translating it yields CASSPRGEAYEQYF.

The V gene is TRBV7-6, the J gene TRBJ1-2; maybe TRBD1 (5 bases). This CDR3 spans 15 amino acids. V was trimmed by 2 bases and J by 3 bases, leaving 13 bases between them. Germline V gene data show CDR1 as SGHVS and CDR2 as FNYEAQ. CDR3 DNA: TGTGCCAGCAGCTTATCGCGGGGGTCGGACTATGGCTACACCTTC. Its protein product is CASSLSRGSDYGYTF.

J is TRBJ1-5 and V is TRBV6-5; 9 positions match TRBD1. Losses at the gene ends were 7 bases for V and 1 base for J; bases not matched to a gene: 5. The CDR3 has 15 residues. Per the germline V gene, CDR1 is MNHEY and CDR2 is SVGAGI. DNA of the CDR3: TGTGCCAGCACTAGGACAGGGGACAGCAATCAGCCCCAGCATTTT. The encoded protein is CASTRTGDSNQPQHF.

This clone occurred a few times. This chain links TRBV11-2 with TRBJ2-7; tentative D call: TRBD2 (5 bases). V was cut by 3 bases and J by 0 bases, with 9 bases left in between. This CDR3 contains 14 residues. CDR1 and CDR2 (germline): SGHAT, FQNNGV. The CDR3 DNA reads TGTGCCAGCAGCTTTTTCGGGGACTCCTACGAGCAGTACTTC. This gives the protein CASSFFGDSYEQYF.

This chain connects TRBV4-3 to TRBJ2-5; 9 bases agree with TRBD2. The CDR3 consists of 16 residues. CDR1 and CDR2 from the germline V gene are LGHNA and YSLEER. The junction had 7 bases not matched to a gene; V was cut back by 0 bases and J by 5 bases. As DNA, the CDR3 is TGCGCCAGCAGCCAAGATTTGCGGGGGGGCCGGGAGACCCAGTACTTC. It codes for CASSQDLRGGRETQYF.

This clone was seen only a few times. The CDR3 nucleotides read TGTGCCAGCAGTTACGGGACAGGGGAGGGTAAGCAGTACTTC. The encoded protein is CASSYGTGEGKQYF. The chain recombines TRBV6-6 with TRBJ2-5, with 10 bases aligning to TRBD1. The CDR3 has 14 residues. Germline trimming cut 2 bases from V and 11 bases from J; bases unmatched to any gene: 8. Germline V gene data show CDR1 as MNHNY and CDR2 as SVGAGI (reference sequence).

The chain is built from TRBV4-3 and TRBJ1-2; 10 bases match TRBD1. This CDR3 region has 15 residues. The J segment lost 2 bases and the V segment lost 4 bases, leaving 4 bases of the junction unmatched. Per the germline V gene, CDR1 is LGHNA and CDR2 is YSLEER. The CDR3 loop is CASSPRQGANYGYTF. DNA for the CDR3: TGCGCCAGCAGCCCCAGACAGGGGGCCAACTATGGCTACACCTTC.

V gene TRBV4-1 combines with J gene TRBJ2-1; possibly TRBD2 for D (5 bases). The CDR3 consists of 17 residues. The V end lost 3 bases, the J end lost 5 bases, and 20 bases lay between the germline ends. Germline CDR1 and CDR2: MGHRA and YSYEKL. The CDR3 sequence: CASSQIHRGPLNNEQFF. DNA for the CDR3: TGCGCCAGCAGCCAGATCCACCGGGGTCCTTTAAACAATGAGCAGTTCTTC.

The genes are TRBV19 and TRBJ2-1; weak D call: TRBD1 (5 bases). CDR1 LNHDA and CDR2 SQIVND come from the germline V gene (reference sequence). Trimming shortened V by 0 bases and J by 0 bases, and 18 bases separated the two germline ends. CDR3 length: 19 residues. CDR3 sequence: CASSIDGPGQRNSYNEQFF. CDR3 DNA: TGTGCCAGTAGTATAGATGGCCCAGGGCAAAGGAACTCCTACAATGAGCAGTTCTTC.